The source of this T cell receptor beta chain is a study of blood T cell repertoires in COVID-19. Trimming removed 4 bases from V and 4 bases from J, with 17 bases in between. Germline V gives CDR1 SGHDT, CDR2 YYEEEE. The CDR3 is made up of 15 amino acids. This clone has a handful of counts. Method: immunoSEQ multiplex PCR; TCRdb's copy keeps in-frame clones and lacks some. The sample yields around 300,000 clones, around 89% seen once. The specimen sequenced was peripheral blood. The chain is built from TRBV5-6 and TRBJ1-2, with a possible D match to TRBD1 (5 bases). The sequence was obtained from a woman under 40 with COVID-19, enrolled during active disease. The CDR3 DNA reads TGTGCCAGCAGCCGAGGACCTCGGGGGACCTATGGCTACACCTTC. Protein sequence: CASSRGPRGTYGYTF.